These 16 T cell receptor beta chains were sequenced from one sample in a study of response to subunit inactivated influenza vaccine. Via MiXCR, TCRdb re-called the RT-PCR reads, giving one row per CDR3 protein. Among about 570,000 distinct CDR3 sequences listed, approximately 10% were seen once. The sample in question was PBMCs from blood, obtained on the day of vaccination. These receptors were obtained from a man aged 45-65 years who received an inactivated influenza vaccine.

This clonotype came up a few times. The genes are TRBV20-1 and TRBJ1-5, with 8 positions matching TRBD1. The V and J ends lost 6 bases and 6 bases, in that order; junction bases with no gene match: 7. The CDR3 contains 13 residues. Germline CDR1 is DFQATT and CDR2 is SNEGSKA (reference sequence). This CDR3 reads CSAAQGAGQPQHF. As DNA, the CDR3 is TGCAGTGCGGCTCAGGGGGCAGGTCAGCCCCAGCATTTT.

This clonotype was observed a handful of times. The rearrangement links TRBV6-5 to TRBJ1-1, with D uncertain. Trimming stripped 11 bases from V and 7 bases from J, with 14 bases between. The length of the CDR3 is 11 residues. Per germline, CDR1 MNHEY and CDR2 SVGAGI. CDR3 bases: TGTGCCCCCTCCAAGGGCCGTGAAGCTTTCTTT. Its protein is CAPSKGREAFF.

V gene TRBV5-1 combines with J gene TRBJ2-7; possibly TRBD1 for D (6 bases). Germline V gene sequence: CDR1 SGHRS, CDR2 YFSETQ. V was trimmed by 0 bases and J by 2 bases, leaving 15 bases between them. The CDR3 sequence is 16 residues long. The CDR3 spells CASSLGGTPTTYEQYF. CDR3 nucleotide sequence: TGCGCCAGCAGCTTGGGGGGGACACCTACCACCTACGAGCAGTACTTC.

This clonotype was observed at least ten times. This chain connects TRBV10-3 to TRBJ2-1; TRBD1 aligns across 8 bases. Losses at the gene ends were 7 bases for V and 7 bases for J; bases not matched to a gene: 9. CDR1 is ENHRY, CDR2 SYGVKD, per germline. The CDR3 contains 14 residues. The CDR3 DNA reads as TGTGCCATCACAGGACAGGGAGAAAGGAATGAGCAGTTCTTC. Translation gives CAITGQGERNEQFF.

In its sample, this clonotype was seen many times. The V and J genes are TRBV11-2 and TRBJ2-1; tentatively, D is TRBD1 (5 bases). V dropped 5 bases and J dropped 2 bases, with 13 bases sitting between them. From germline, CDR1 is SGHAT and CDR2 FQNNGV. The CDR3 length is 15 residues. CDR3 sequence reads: CASSATVAPYNEQFF. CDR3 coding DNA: TGTGCCAGCAGCGCGACAGTAGCCCCCTACAATGAGCAGTTCTTC.

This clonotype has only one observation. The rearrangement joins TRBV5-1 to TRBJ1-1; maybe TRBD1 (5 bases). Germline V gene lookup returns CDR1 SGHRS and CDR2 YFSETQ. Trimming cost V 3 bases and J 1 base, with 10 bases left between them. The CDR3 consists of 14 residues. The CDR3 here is CASSWKGENTEAFF. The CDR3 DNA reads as TGCGCCAGCAGCTGGAAAGGGGAGAACACTGAAGCTTTCTTT.

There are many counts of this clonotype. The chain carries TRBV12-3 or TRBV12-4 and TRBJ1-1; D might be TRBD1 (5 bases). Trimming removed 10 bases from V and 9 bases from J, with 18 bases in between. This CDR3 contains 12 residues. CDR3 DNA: TGTGCCACATCCGTTGCGGCAGGGCAAGCTTTCTTT. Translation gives CATSVAAGQAFF.

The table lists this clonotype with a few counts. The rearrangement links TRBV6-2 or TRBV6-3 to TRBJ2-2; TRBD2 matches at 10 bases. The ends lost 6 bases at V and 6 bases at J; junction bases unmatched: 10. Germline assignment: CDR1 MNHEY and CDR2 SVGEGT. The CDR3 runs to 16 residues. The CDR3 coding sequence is TGTGCCAGCAGACCAGCCGGGACTAGCGTAGCCGGGGAGCTGTTTTTT. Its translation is CASRPAGTSVAGELFF.

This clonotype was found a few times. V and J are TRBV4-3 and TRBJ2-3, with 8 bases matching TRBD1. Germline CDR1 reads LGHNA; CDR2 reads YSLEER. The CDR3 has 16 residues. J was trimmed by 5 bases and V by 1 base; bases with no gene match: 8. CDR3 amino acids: CASSQVGRGLIDTQYF. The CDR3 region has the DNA TGCGCCAGCAGCCAAGTCGGCAGGGGGCTAATAGATACGCAGTATTTT.

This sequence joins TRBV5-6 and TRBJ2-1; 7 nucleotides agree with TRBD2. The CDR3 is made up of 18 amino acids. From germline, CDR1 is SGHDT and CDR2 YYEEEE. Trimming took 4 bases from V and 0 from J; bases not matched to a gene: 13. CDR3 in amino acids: CASSDLGPRENSYNEQFF. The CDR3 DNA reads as TGTGCCAGCAGCGACCTGGGACCGCGGGAGAACTCCTACAATGAGCAGTTCTTC. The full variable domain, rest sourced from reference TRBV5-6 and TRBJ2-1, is DAGVTQSPTHLIKTRGQQVTLRCSPKSGHDTVSWYQQALGQGPQFIFQYYEEEERQRGNFPDRFSGHQFPNYSSELNVNALLLGDSALYLCASSDLGPRENSYNEQFFGPGTRLTVL.

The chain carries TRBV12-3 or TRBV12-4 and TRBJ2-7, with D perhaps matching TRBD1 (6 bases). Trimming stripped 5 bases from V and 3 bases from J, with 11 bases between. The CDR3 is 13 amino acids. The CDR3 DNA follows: TGTGCCAGCAGTCAGGGGAGATACTACGAGCAGTACTTC. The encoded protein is CASSQGRYYEQYF.

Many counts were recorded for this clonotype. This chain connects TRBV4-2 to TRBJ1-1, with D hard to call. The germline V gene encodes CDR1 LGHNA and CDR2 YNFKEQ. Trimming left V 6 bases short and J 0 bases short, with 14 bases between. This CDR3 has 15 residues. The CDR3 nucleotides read TGTGCCAGCAGTCCTGACACTGACCTGAACACTGAAGCTTTCTTT. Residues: CASSPDTDLNTEAFF.

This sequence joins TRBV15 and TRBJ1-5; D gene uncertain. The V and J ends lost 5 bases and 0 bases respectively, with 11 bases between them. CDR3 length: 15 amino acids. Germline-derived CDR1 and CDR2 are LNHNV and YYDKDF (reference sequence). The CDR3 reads CATSLDGNSNQPQHF. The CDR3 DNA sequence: TGTGCCACCAGCCTCGATGGTAATAGCAATCAGCCCCAGCATTTT.

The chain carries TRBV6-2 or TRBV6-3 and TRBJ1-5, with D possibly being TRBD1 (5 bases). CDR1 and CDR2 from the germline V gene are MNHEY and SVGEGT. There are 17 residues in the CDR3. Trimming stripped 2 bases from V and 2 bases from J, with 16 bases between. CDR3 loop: CASSYVGMGQRNQPQHF. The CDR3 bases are TGTGCCAGCAGTTACGTCGGGATGGGGCAGCGCAATCAGCCCCAGCATTTT.

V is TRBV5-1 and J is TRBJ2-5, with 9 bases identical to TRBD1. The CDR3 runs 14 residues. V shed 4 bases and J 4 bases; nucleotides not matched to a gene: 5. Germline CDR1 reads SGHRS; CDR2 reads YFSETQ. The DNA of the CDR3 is TGCGCCAGCAGCACCCGGACAGGGGCAGAGACCCAGTACTTC. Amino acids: CASSTRTGAETQYF.

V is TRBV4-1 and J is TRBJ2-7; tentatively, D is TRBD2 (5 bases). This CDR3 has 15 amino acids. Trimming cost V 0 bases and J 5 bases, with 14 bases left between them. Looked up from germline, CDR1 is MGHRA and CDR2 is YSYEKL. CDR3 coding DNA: TGCGCCAGCAGCCAAGAGATGACTAATACCCACGAGCAGTACTTC. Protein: CASSQEMTNTHEQYF.